Sequencing of this T cell receptor beta chain was carried out in a study of blood T cell repertoires in COVID-19. On the study more broadly: Sites in the United States, Italy and Spain provided acute and convalescent COVID-19 samples. PBMCs, B-cell-depleted T cells, or T cells were the source of the cDNA or gDNA that made up the material.

Trimming removed 7 bases from V and 4 bases from J; junction bases left unmatched: 8. CDR1 LNHNV and CDR2 YYDKDF come from the germline V gene (reference sequence). This CDR3 has 14 residues. In the authors' methods: Amplification of reference gene primers provided the estimated nucleated cell counts. Only in-frame clones appear in the TCRdb table, and some are missing; sequencing was by immunoSEQ multiplex PCR. Clone size and V and J calls were adopted from that table, with D and trimming inferred from the DNA. The data contain approximately 96,000 clones, 90% to 95% of them singletons. This clonotype was sampled from a human donor with active COVID-19. The donor label of this sample is uncertain. The chain joins TRBV15 to TRBJ1-2, with TRBD1 matching 8 bases. Sequenced sample: peripheral blood. The CDR3 protein is CATTTWDRSYGYTF. Here the CDR3 DNA reads TGTGCCACCACGACGTGGGACAGGTCCTATGGCTACACCTTC.